The rows below give T cell receptor beta chains drawn from one sample of a study of T cells in Graves' hyperthyroidism and ophthalmopathy. TCRdb reprocessed the multiplex PCR reads via MiXCR and lists one record per CDR3 protein. This table has some 570,000 distinct CDR3 sequences, 11% to 15% appearing once. Sequencing was carried out using blood. These receptors all stem from a woman aged 18-30 years with Graves' ophthalmopathy. Each CDR3 is given with its conserved first and last residue. The D gene is left open where the match is weak. Clone size, where shown, is once, few, many, or a class for clones that have expanded.

j_gene: TRBJ2-7
d_gene: .
abundance: many
v_gene: TRBV27
CDR3nt: TGTGCCAGCAATGGTAGGAGCTCCTACGAGCAGTACTTC
CDR3aa: CASNGRSSYEQYF

j_gene: TRBJ2-1
d_gene: TRBD1
abundance: many
v_gene: TRBV11-1
CDR3nt: TGTGCCAGCAGCGAACCCGGGACAGCAATCAATGAGCAGTTCTTC
CDR3aa: CASSEPGTAINEQFF

j_gene: TRBJ2-7
d_gene: TRBD2
abundance: many
v_gene: TRBV11-2
CDR3nt: TGTGCCAGCAGCTTAGTAAGCGGGACCACCTACGAGCAGTACTTC
CDR3aa: CASSLVSGTTYEQYF

j_gene: TRBJ2-3
d_gene: TRBD2
abundance: many
v_gene: TRBV5-1
CDR3nt: TGCGCCAGCAGCTTTACTAGCGGGAGGGGCGCAGATACGCAGTATTTT
CDR3aa: CASSFTSGRGADTQYF

j_gene: TRBJ2-3
d_gene: TRBD2
abundance: many
v_gene: TRBV5-1
CDR3nt: TGCGCCAGCAGCTCCCCGACTCCTACCGCCGGGAGGGCCCCCCCTAGCACAGATACGCAGTATTTT
CDR3aa: CASSSPTPTAGRAPPSTDTQYF

j_gene: TRBJ2-3
d_gene: TRBD2
abundance: many
v_gene: TRBV29-1
CDR3nt: TGCAGCGCTCGATACCAAGCGGGAGTAGGAGCAGATACGCAGTATTTT
CDR3aa: CSARYQAGVGADTQYF

j_gene: TRBJ1-2
d_gene: .
abundance: .
v_gene: TRBV28
CDR3nt: TGTGCCAGCAGTTACGAAGCCCATGGCTACACCTTC
CDR3aa: CASSYEAHGYTF

j_gene: TRBJ2-7
d_gene: .
abundance: many
v_gene: TRBV7-9
CDR3nt: TGTGCCAGCAGCTTAGGCGCAGTTTTCTACGAGCAGTACTTC
CDR3aa: CASSLGAVFYEQYF

j_gene: TRBJ2-7
d_gene: TRBD1
abundance: .
v_gene: TRBV2
CDR3nt: TGTGCCATCCGGACAGGGCTCTCCTACGAGCAGTACTTC
CDR3aa: CAIRTGLSYEQYF

j_gene: TRBJ2-1
d_gene: .
abundance: many
v_gene: TRBV12-3/TRBV12-4
CDR3nt: TGTGCCAGCAGTTTGGGGCAGGGGATCGACAATGAGCAGTTCTTC
CDR3aa: CASSLGQGIDNEQFF

j_gene: TRBJ1-5
d_gene: TRBD1
abundance: .
v_gene: TRBV6-5
CDR3nt: TGTGCCAGCAGTTACTCGGGGACCGGGACAGGTCCCAATCAGCCCCAGCATTTT
CDR3aa: CASSYSGTGTGPNQPQHF

j_gene: TRBJ2-2
d_gene: .
abundance: .
v_gene: TRBV7-9
CDR3nt: TGTGCCAGCAGACGGACGACGGGGGAGCTGTTTTTT
CDR3aa: CASRRTTGELFF

j_gene: TRBJ2-7
d_gene: .
abundance: many
v_gene: TRBV13
CDR3nt: TGTGCCAGCAGCTTAGGTGCTGAGAGGAGAGAGCAGTACTTC
CDR3aa: CASSLGAERREQYF

j_gene: TRBJ1-5
d_gene: TRBD1
abundance: many
v_gene: TRBV3-1
CDR3nt: TGTGCCAGCAGTTTCGGGACAGGGGTGAGCAATCAGCCCCAGCATTTT
CDR3aa: CASSFGTGVSNQPQHF

j_gene: TRBJ1-1
d_gene: .
abundance: .
v_gene: TRBV30
CDR3nt: TGTGCCTCTAAGACCCCCCCGAACACTGAAGCTTTCTTT
CDR3aa: CASKTPPNTEAFF

j_gene: TRBJ2-7
d_gene: TRBD1
abundance: many
v_gene: TRBV29-1
CDR3nt: TGCAGCGTCGAGGGCACAGGGGGCTCGTACGAGCAGTACTTC
CDR3aa: CSVEGTGGSYEQYF

j_gene: TRBJ2-5
d_gene: TRBD1
abundance: many
v_gene: TRBV27
CDR3nt: TGTGCCAGCAGTTCATTGAGACAGGGTAAAGCCCAGTACTTC
CDR3aa: CASSSLRQGKAQYF

j_gene: TRBJ2-7
d_gene: .
abundance: few
v_gene: TRBV20-1
CDR3nt: TGCAGTGCTGGGGGACTGACGGGTTCCTACGAGCAGTACTTC
CDR3aa: CSAGGLTGSYEQYF

j_gene: TRBJ2-7
d_gene: .
abundance: many
v_gene: TRBV6-2/TRBV6-3
CDR3nt: TGTGCCAGCAGTTACTCCTCGGCTCATTACGAGCAGTACTTC
CDR3aa: CASSYSSAHYEQYF

j_gene: TRBJ2-1
d_gene: .
abundance: many
v_gene: TRBV30
CDR3nt: TGTGCCTGGAGCGCGGGGCCCCCGTACTCGGGCAATGAGCAGTTCTTC
CDR3aa: CAWSAGPPYSGNEQFF

j_gene: TRBJ1-4
d_gene: TRBD1
abundance: .
v_gene: TRBV6-2/TRBV6-3
CDR3nt: TGTGCCAGCAATCCGGGACAGGGGATTTCAACTAATGAAAAACTGTTTTTT
CDR3aa: CASNPGQGISTNEKLFF

j_gene: TRBJ2-7
d_gene: TRBD1
abundance: many
v_gene: TRBV27
CDR3nt: TGTGCCAACAGCTGGGGGGACAGGGTGGCCTACGAGCAGTACTTC
CDR3aa: CANSWGDRVAYEQYF

j_gene: TRBJ1-4
d_gene: TRBD1
abundance: .
v_gene: TRBV7-8
CDR3nt: TGTGCCAGCAGCCCCCAACAGGGGGAAAAACTGTTTTTT
CDR3aa: CASSPQQGEKLFF

j_gene: TRBJ2-7
d_gene: .
abundance: few
v_gene: TRBV6-1
CDR3nt: TGTGCCAGCAGCTCTCCCCTTTCCTACGAGCAGTACTTC
CDR3aa: CASSSPLSYEQYF

j_gene: TRBJ1-1
d_gene: TRBD1
abundance: .
v_gene: TRBV12-3/TRBV12-4
CDR3nt: TGTGCCAGCAGTTACTCCGGGACAGGGGTTCGGACTGAAGCTTTCTTT
CDR3aa: CASSYSGTGVRTEAFF

j_gene: TRBJ2-5
d_gene: TRBD2
abundance: .
v_gene: TRBV4-1
CDR3nt: TGCGCCAGCAGCCAAGTGGGACTAGCGGGAGGGCCGGGGGAGACCCAGTACTTC
CDR3aa: CASSQVGLAGGPGETQYF

j_gene: TRBJ2-1
d_gene: TRBD2
abundance: many
v_gene: TRBV12-3/TRBV12-4
CDR3nt: TGTGCCAGCACCCCCCTACGTGACGGGAGGACTACCACCCGCGGGGGAGAGCAGTTCTTC
CDR3aa: CASTPLRDGRTTTRGGEQFF

j_gene: TRBJ2-2
d_gene: .
abundance: many
v_gene: TRBV6-1
CDR3nt: TGTGCCAGCAGTCGGACAGCTACCGGGGAGCTGTTTTTT
CDR3aa: CASSRTATGELFF

j_gene: TRBJ2-1
d_gene: TRBD2
abundance: many
v_gene: TRBV2
CDR3nt: TGTGCCAGCAGTGAAGTACTAGCGGGAGGTGATGAGCAGTTCTTC
CDR3aa: CASSEVLAGGDEQFF

j_gene: TRBJ1-1
d_gene: .
abundance: .
v_gene: TRBV6-1
CDR3nt: TGTGCCAGCAGTGAACAGGGGCGAGACACTGAAGCTTTCTTT
CDR3aa: CASSEQGRDTEAFF

j_gene: TRBJ1-4
d_gene: TRBD1
abundance: many
v_gene: TRBV2
CDR3nt: TGTGCCAGCAGACCCACAGGGGGTTGGAATGAAAAACTGTTTTTT
CDR3aa: CASRPTGGWNEKLFF

j_gene: TRBJ2-1
d_gene: TRBD2
abundance: many
v_gene: TRBV13
CDR3nt: TGTGCCAGCAGCACCAGCGGGGGACACTACAATGAGCAGTTCTTC
CDR3aa: CASSTSGGHYNEQFF

j_gene: TRBJ2-2
d_gene: .
abundance: many
v_gene: TRBV2
CDR3nt: TGTGCCAGCAGTGAAGAGACACCAGCGAACACCGGGGAGCTGTTTTTT
CDR3aa: CASSEETPANTGELFF

j_gene: TRBJ2-1
d_gene: TRBD1
abundance: .
v_gene: TRBV19
CDR3nt: TGTGCCAGTAGTCCCCGGCCGGGACAGGGGGCCTATGAGCAGTTCTTC
CDR3aa: CASSPRPGQGAYEQFF

j_gene: TRBJ2-7
d_gene: .
abundance: many
v_gene: TRBV2
CDR3nt: TGTGCCAGCGTTGGCCCGACAGTAAAATTCACCTACGAGCAGTACTTC
CDR3aa: CASVGPTVKFTYEQYF

j_gene: TRBJ1-2
d_gene: .
abundance: many
v_gene: TRBV12-3/TRBV12-4
CDR3nt: TGTGCCAGCAGTTTAGCGAGGTGGCGGGACTATGGCTACACCTTC
CDR3aa: CASSLARWRDYGYTF

j_gene: TRBJ1-4
d_gene: .
abundance: .
v_gene: TRBV6-1
CDR3nt: TGTGCCAGCAGTGAACCTTGGGGGACACTGTTTTTT
CDR3aa: CASSEPWGTLFF

j_gene: TRBJ2-7
d_gene: .
abundance: many
v_gene: TRBV4-2
CDR3nt: TGTGCCAGCAGCCAAGAGGGCTACGAGCAGTACTTC
CDR3aa: CASSQEGYEQYF

j_gene: TRBJ2-5
d_gene: .
abundance: many
v_gene: TRBV28
CDR3nt: TGTGCCAGCCAGGGTGTTGAAGAGACCCAGTGCTTC
CDR3aa: CASQGVEETQCF

j_gene: TRBJ1-1
d_gene: .
abundance: .
v_gene: TRBV4-1
CDR3nt: TGCGCCAGCAGCCAATACTCGGGTCTTGAGGCTTTCTTT
CDR3aa: CASSQYSGLEAFF

j_gene: TRBJ2-7
d_gene: .
abundance: many
v_gene: TRBV5-1
CDR3nt: TGCGCCAGCAGCTTTCGGACAGACCGCTACGAGCAGTACTTC
CDR3aa: CASSFRTDRYEQYF

j_gene: TRBJ2-3
d_gene: .
abundance: .
v_gene: TRBV9
CDR3nt: TGTGCCAGCACCCTAGGGGGTAGCGGATACACAGATACGCAGTATTTT
CDR3aa: CASTLGGSGYTDTQYF

j_gene: TRBJ2-1
d_gene: TRBD2
abundance: many
v_gene: TRBV15
CDR3nt: TGTGCCACCAGCAGAGATTCCAGCGGGAGTAATGAGCAGTTCTTC
CDR3aa: CATSRDSSGSNEQFF

j_gene: TRBJ1-1
d_gene: .
abundance: many
v_gene: TRBV28
CDR3nt: TGTGCCAGCACCCTTGTCCAGGGGCAGTCTGAAGCTTTCTTT
CDR3aa: CASTLVQGQSEAFF

j_gene: TRBJ1-6
d_gene: .
abundance: few
v_gene: TRBV6-2/TRBV6-3
CDR3nt: TGTGCCAGCAGTTATTCCGGACCGGCCGCGGGGTCACCCCTCCACTTT
CDR3aa: CASSYSGPAAGSPLHF

j_gene: TRBJ2-5
d_gene: TRBD1
abundance: many
v_gene: TRBV30
CDR3nt: TGTGCCTCGAAGGACAGGCCAGAGACCCAGTACTTC
CDR3aa: CASKDRPETQYF

j_gene: TRBJ2-7
d_gene: .
abundance: once
v_gene: TRBV9
CDR3nt: TGTGCCAGCAGCCCACCCGCTACAGGGAGTTCCTACGAGCAGTACTTC
CDR3aa: CASSPPATGSSYEQYF

j_gene: TRBJ1-1
d_gene: TRBD1
abundance: .
v_gene: TRBV19
CDR3nt: TGTGCCAGTAGTACGGGACAGGGGAGAGGAGCTTTCTTT
CDR3aa: CASSTGQGRGAFF

j_gene: TRBJ2-7
d_gene: .
abundance: .
v_gene: TRBV30
CDR3nt: TGTGCCTGGGGCCCAGGGAGTGGGGGGTACGAGCAGTACTTC
CDR3aa: CAWGPGSGGYEQYF